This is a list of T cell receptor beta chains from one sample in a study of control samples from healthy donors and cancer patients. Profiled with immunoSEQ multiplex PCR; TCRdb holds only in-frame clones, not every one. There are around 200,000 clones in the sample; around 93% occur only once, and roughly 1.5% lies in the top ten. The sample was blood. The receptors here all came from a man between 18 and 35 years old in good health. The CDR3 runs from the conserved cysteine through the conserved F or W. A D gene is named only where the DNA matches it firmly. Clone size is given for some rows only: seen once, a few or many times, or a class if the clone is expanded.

CDR3 protein: CASSQEGTGYNEQFF
CDR3 DNA: TGTGCCAGCAGCCAAGAGGGGACAGGCTACAATGAGCAGTTCTTC
D gene: TRBD1
J gene: TRBJ2-1
clone size: once
V gene: TRBV3-1/TRBV3-2

CDR3 protein: CASSYGRFGELFF
CDR3 DNA: TGTGCCAGCAGTTACGGGCGCTTCGGGGAGCTGTTTTTT
D gene: -
J gene: TRBJ2-2
clone size: -
V gene: TRBV6-5

CDR3 protein: CASSDDRETQYF
CDR3 DNA: TGTGCCAGCAGTGATGACAGGGAGACCCAGTACTTC
D gene: -
J gene: TRBJ2-5
clone size: -
V gene: TRBV25-1

CDR3 protein: CASSISNQPQHF
CDR3 DNA: TGTGCCAGTAGTATAAGTAATCAGCCCCAGCATTTT
D gene: -
J gene: TRBJ1-5
clone size: -
V gene: TRBV19

CDR3 protein: CASSQGPNEKLFF
CDR3 DNA: TGTGCCAGCAGCCAGGGCCCTAATGAAAAACTGTTTTTT
D gene: -
J gene: TRBJ1-4
clone size: -
V gene: TRBV7-2

CDR3 protein: CAISDILRELYTF
CDR3 DNA: TGTGCCATCAGCGACATTCTCCGAGAGCTCTACACCTTC
D gene: -
J gene: TRBJ1-2
clone size: -
V gene: TRBV10-3

CDR3 protein: CASSWDRNTEAFF
CDR3 DNA: TGTGCCAGCAGCTGGGACCGGAACACTGAAGCTTTCTTT
D gene: -
J gene: TRBJ1-1
clone size: -
V gene: TRBV5-4

CDR3 protein: CASSISSSGGEYF
CDR3 DNA: TGTGCCAGTAGTATCAGCAGCTCAGGGGGGGAGTACTTC
D gene: -
J gene: TRBJ2-7
clone size: -
V gene: TRBV19

CDR3 protein: CASSPGGGEITQYF
CDR3 DNA: TGTGCCAGCAGCCCCGGGGGAGGGGAAATAACGCAGTATTTT
D gene: TRBD2
J gene: TRBJ2-3
clone size: -
V gene: TRBV7-9

CDR3 protein: CASSFAPGAGGNEQFF
CDR3 DNA: TGTGCCAGCTCATTCGCCCCGGGGGCAGGGGGCAATGAGCAGTTCTTC
D gene: -
J gene: TRBJ2-1
clone size: -
V gene: TRBV27

CDR3 protein: CASSEALRQAVYGYTF
CDR3 DNA: TGTGCCAGCAGTGAAGCGCTGAGACAGGCGGTCTATGGCTACACCTTC
D gene: -
J gene: TRBJ1-2
clone size: -
V gene: TRBV6-1

CDR3 protein: CASSQDRSSYNSPLHF
CDR3 DNA: TGTGCCAGCAGTCAAGACCGAAGCTCCTATAATTCACCCCTCCACTTT
D gene: -
J gene: TRBJ1-6
clone size: -
V gene: TRBV6-6

CDR3 protein: CASSPGGQSYEQYF
CDR3 DNA: TGTGCCAGCTCACCAGGGGGACAGTCCTACGAGCAGTACTTC
D gene: TRBD1
J gene: TRBJ2-7
clone size: -
V gene: TRBV18

CDR3 protein: CASSSSSGNYEQYF
CDR3 DNA: TGCGCCAGCAGCTCTTCTAGCGGGAACTACGAGCAGTACTTC
D gene: TRBD2
J gene: TRBJ2-7
clone size: -
V gene: TRBV5-1

CDR3 protein: CASSEEGQRGNMETQYF
CDR3 DNA: TGTGCCAGCAGTGAAGAGGGGCAGCGGGGGAACATGGAGACCCAGTACTTC
D gene: TRBD2
J gene: TRBJ2-5
clone size: -
V gene: TRBV2

CDR3 protein: CSIGTSGGAATDTQYF
CDR3 DNA: TGCAGCATCGGGACTAGCGGGGGGGCTGCCACAGATACGCAGTATTTT
D gene: TRBD2
J gene: TRBJ2-3
clone size: -
V gene: TRBV29-1

CDR3 protein: CASTNSQGARSTEAFF
CDR3 DNA: TGTGCCAGCACCAACTCGCAGGGGGCGCGAAGCACTGAAGCTTTCTTT
D gene: TRBD1
J gene: TRBJ1-1
clone size: -
V gene: TRBV9

CDR3 protein: CAVEQGDYGYTF
CDR3 DNA: TGTGCCGTCGAACAGGGAGACTATGGCTACACCTTC
D gene: -
J gene: TRBJ1-2
clone size: once
V gene: TRBV10-3

CDR3 protein: CASSRTSGGHSYEQYF
CDR3 DNA: TGCGCCAGCAGCCGAACTAGCGGGGGGCATTCCTACGAGCAGTACTTC
D gene: TRBD2
J gene: TRBJ2-7
clone size: few
V gene: TRBV5-1

CDR3 protein: CASSPSGPRVYTF
CDR3 DNA: TGTGCCAGCAGTCCCTCGGGCCCGCGGGTCTACACCTTC
D gene: -
J gene: TRBJ1-2
clone size: -
V gene: TRBV28

CDR3 protein: CASSTGLLTYEQYF
CDR3 DNA: TGTGCCAGCAGCACAGGGTTGTTGACCTACGAGCAGTACTTC
D gene: -
J gene: TRBJ2-7
clone size: -
V gene: TRBV2

CDR3 protein: CATTDRLNTEAFF
CDR3 DNA: TGTGCCACCACGGACAGGTTGAACACTGAAGCTTTCTTT
D gene: TRBD1
J gene: TRBJ1-1
clone size: -
V gene: TRBV6-5

CDR3 protein: CASSLMGPMNTEAFF
CDR3 DNA: TGTGCCAGCAGCTTGATGGGACCGATGAACACTGAAGCTTTCTTT
D gene: -
J gene: TRBJ1-1
clone size: -
V gene: TRBV5-6

CDR3 protein: CSASKGVDYNSPLHF
CDR3 DNA: TGCAGTGCCAGTAAAGGGGTGGATTATAATTCACCCCTCCACTTT
D gene: -
J gene: TRBJ1-6
clone size: -
V gene: TRBV20-1

CDR3 protein: CASRGSHYGYTF
CDR3 DNA: TGTGCCAGCAGGGGCAGCCACTATGGCTACACCTTC
D gene: -
J gene: TRBJ1-2
clone size: -
V gene: TRBV21-1

CDR3 protein: CASSPQLGQGDDEKLFF
CDR3 DNA: TGTGCCAGCTCACCACAGCTAGGACAGGGGGATGACGAAAAACTGTTTTTT
D gene: TRBD1
J gene: TRBJ1-4
clone size: -
V gene: TRBV18

CDR3 protein: CASSLQAETQYF
CDR3 DNA: TGTGCCAGCTCACTACAGGCAGAGACCCAGTACTTC
D gene: -
J gene: TRBJ2-5
clone size: -
V gene: TRBV18

CDR3 protein: CASSPGPGGSYNSPLHF
CDR3 DNA: TGTGCCAGCTCACCAGGCCCGGGAGGCTCCTATAATTCACCCCTCCACTTT
D gene: -
J gene: TRBJ1-6
clone size: -
V gene: TRBV18

CDR3 protein: CASIRPGDFQETQYF
CDR3 DNA: TGTGCCAGCATTCGACCCGGGGACTTTCAAGAGACCCAGTACTTC
D gene: -
J gene: TRBJ2-5
clone size: -
V gene: TRBV6-5

CDR3 protein: CASSTGQSSSYEQYF
CDR3 DNA: TGCGCCAGCAGCACGGGACAGTCTAGCTCCTACGAGCAGTACTTC
D gene: TRBD1
J gene: TRBJ2-7
clone size: once
V gene: TRBV5-1

CDR3 protein: CASSLEGASQPQHF
CDR3 DNA: TGTGCCAGCAGCTTGGAGGGGGCTAGTCAGCCCCAGCATTTT
D gene: TRBD1
J gene: TRBJ1-5
clone size: -
V gene: TRBV7-2

CDR3 protein: CASIATRDRSYEQYF
CDR3 DNA: TGTGCCAGCATTGCCACTAGAGACAGGTCCTACGAGCAGTACTTC
D gene: -
J gene: TRBJ2-7
clone size: -
V gene: TRBV2

CDR3 protein: CASSWTGAGEEQYF
CDR3 DNA: TGCGCCAGCAGCTGGACAGGGGCCGGGGAGGAGCAGTACTTC
D gene: TRBD1
J gene: TRBJ2-7
clone size: -
V gene: TRBV5-1

CDR3 protein: CASSQDPGLAGGSDEQFF
CDR3 DNA: TGTGCCAGCAGCCAAGATCCGGGACTAGCGGGGGGAAGCGATGAGCAGTTCTTC
D gene: TRBD2
J gene: TRBJ2-1
clone size: -
V gene: TRBV4-2